This is a list of T cell receptor beta chains from one sample in a study of T cell changes during pregnancy in multiple sclerosis. Here immunoSEQ multiplex PCR was the method, and the copy in TCRdb shows in-frame clones only, minus some. The sample has 35,000 to 40,000 clones; 92% are singletons. This specimen was CD8+ T cells from peripheral blood mononuclear cells, taken in the third trimester of pregnancy. The receptors were sampled from a female donor with multiple sclerosis, enrolled in a pregnancy study. The CDR3 runs from the conserved cysteine through the conserved F or W. The D gene is left open where the match is weak. Size tells how often a clone was seen (once, few, many) or the class of an expanded clone, and some rows leave it out.

j_call,clone_size,d_call,v_call,cdr3_nt,cdr3_aa
TRBJ2-7,-,-,TRBV5-6,TGTGCCAGCAGCTTGATCTCCCCGGGTGGCGAGCAGTACTTC,CASSLISPGGEQYF
TRBJ1-3,-,-,TRBV6-1,TGTGCCAGCAGTGAGGGGGCAGGGGGAAACACCATATATTTT,CASSEGAGGNTIYF
TRBJ1-5,-,TRBD1,TRBV4-1,TGCGCCAGCAGCCAAGTTGGAACAGGGGAGCCCCAGCATTTT,CASSQVGTGEPQHF
TRBJ2-7,-,-,TRBV6-5,TGTGCCAGCAGTTACAAAGCGGCTAGCTACGAGCAGTACTTC,CASSYKAASYEQYF
TRBJ2-7,-,TRBD2,TRBV9,TGTGCCAGCAGCGTAGCACTAGCGGGAGTCTACGAGCAGTACTTC,CASSVALAGVYEQYF
TRBJ1-3,-,-,TRBV7-8,TGTGCCAGCAGCCGGGGGGAGAGCTCTGGAAACACCATATATTTT,CASSRGESSGNTIYF
TRBJ2-3,-,TRBD1,TRBV28,TGTGCCAGCAGTACGTCCCGGGACAGGGTGAGCACAGATACGCAGTATTTT,CASSTSRDRVSTDTQYF
TRBJ2-7,-,TRBD2,TRBV7-3,TGTGCCAGCAGCCCGGGGACTAGTGGGGGCGAGCAGTACTTC,CASSPGTSGGEQYF
TRBJ1-1,-,TRBD1,TRBV29-1,TGCAGCGTTGAAGAGGGACAGGGGTTCCTTCCTTACACTGAAGCTTTCTTT,CSVEEGQGFLPYTEAFF
TRBJ1-2,-,-,TRBV7-3,TGTGCCAGCATAAAGGGGTGCCACTATGGCTACACCTTC,CASIKGCHYGYTF
TRBJ2-1,-,TRBD2,TRBV4-3,TGCGCCAGCAGCCAAGATGGAGGTAGCGGGAGCGGTAATGAGCAGTTCTTC,CASSQDGGSGSGNEQFF
TRBJ2-3,-,-,TRBV29-1,TGCAGCGTTGAAGATCTTGAGGGGACTAGCACAGATACGCAGTATTTT,CSVEDLEGTSTDTQYF
TRBJ2-2,-,-,TRBV5-6,TGTGCCAGCAGCTTGGAGCAAGCGACCACCGGGGAGCTGTTTTTT,CASSLEQATTGELFF
TRBJ2-7,-,-,TRBV9,TGTGCCAGCAGCCCGCTTTGGAGATTAAGCGAGCAGTACTTC,CASSPLWRLSEQYF
TRBJ2-1,-,TRBD2,TRBV5-1,TGCGCCAGCAGCTTGGGGAGCGGGAGTAGCGATGAGCAGTTCTTC,CASSLGSGSSDEQFF
TRBJ2-7,once,-,TRBV28,TGTGCCAGCAGTTCCGACGGGGAACCCATTCGTTACGAGCAGTACTTC,CASSSDGEPIRYEQYF
TRBJ2-3,-,-,TRBV6-5,TGTGCCAGCAGTCGAGGGTTTACTATCACAGATACGCAGTATTTT,CASSRGFTITDTQYF
TRBJ2-1,-,-,TRBV7-9,TGTGCCAGCAGCCCGAGCGGAAGCTCCTACAATGAGCAGTTCTTC,CASSPSGSSYNEQFF
TRBJ2-3,-,-,TRBV5-8,TGTGCCAGCAGCCCACCGGGACAAAGAATAGATACGCAGTATTTT,CASSPPGQRIDTQYF
TRBJ2-7,medium-sized,TRBD1,TRBV6-6,TGTGCCAGCAGTTCCGGGACAGGGGGCGACGAGCAGTACTTC,CASSSGTGGDEQYF
TRBJ2-1,-,-,TRBV29-1,TGCAGCGTCCAGGACTACAATGAGCAGTTCTTC,CSVQDYNEQFF
TRBJ2-3,once,TRBD2,TRBV9,TGTGCCAGCAGCCCAGCCGGTCTAGCGGGGATCGGGTCCGGCACAGATACGCAGTATTTT,CASSPAGLAGIGSGTDTQYF
TRBJ2-2,-,-,TRBV27,TGTGCCAGCAGTTTTGGTCTAACGAGGGAGCTGTTTTTT,CASSFGLTRELFF
TRBJ2-7,-,-,TRBV4-3,TGCGCCAGCAGCCTCGAGCTGGCAGGCTCCTACGAGCAGTACTTC,CASSLELAGSYEQYF
TRBJ1-3,-,TRBD1,TRBV19,TGTGCCACCACGCCGGACAGGGGTTACTCTGGAAACACCATATATTTT,CATTPDRGYSGNTIYF
TRBJ2-7,-,TRBD2,TRBV4-3,TGCGCCAGCAGCCCCCTTCTGGGACTAAACCCCTACGAGCAGTACTTC,CASSPLLGLNPYEQYF
TRBJ1-2,-,-,TRBV6-6,TGTGCCAGCAGTTACTCATTAGCTGGCTACACCTTC,CASSYSLAGYTF
TRBJ2-7,-,TRBD1,TRBV7-9,TGTGCCAGCAGCTTAGCGCAGGGACAGCCCTACGAGCAGTACTTC,CASSLAQGQPYEQYF
TRBJ2-1,-,-,TRBV4-3,TGCGCCAGCAGCTCCTCCTGGAGGGGTAGCGAAGGATCCTACAATGAGCAGTTCTTC,CASSSSWRGSEGSYNEQFF